This is a list of T cell receptor beta chains from one sample in a study of blood T cells in healthy people across ages. TCRdb independently ran MiXCR on the 5' RACE reads; one entry per CDR3 protein. The data hold 1,100,000 or so distinct CDR3 sequences, with 40% to 55% observed a single time. Sequenced: blood. These TCRs come from an older woman in good health. CDR3s include the opening cysteine and the closing phenylalanine or tryptophan. A D gene is named only where the DNA matches it firmly. Some rows have no size entry. The others give once, few or many, or a class for an expanded clone.

clone size	V gene	D gene	J gene	CDR3 DNA	CDR3 protein
NA	TRBV12-3/TRBV12-4	NA	TRBJ1-1	TGTGCCAGCAGTTTAAGTGTCGGGGGGGTCGCTGAAGCTTTCTTT	CASSLSVGGVAEAFF
NA	TRBV4-2	NA	TRBJ2-1	TGTGCCAGCAGCCAAGAATCCGGGCCCGGCCTCTACAATGAGCAGTTCTTC	CASSQESGPGLYNEQFF
NA	TRBV10-3	NA	TRBJ2-3	TGTGCCATCAGTGAAGGTAGAGGGGGGAGCACAGATACGCAGTATTTT	CAISEGRGGSTDTQYF
once	TRBV20-1	TRBD1	TRBJ1-6	TGCAGTGCTAGAGTACAGGGGACAGACTTTAATTCACCCCTCCACTTT	CSARVQGTDFNSPLHF
NA	TRBV15	NA	TRBJ2-7	TGTGCCACCAGCAGAGTTGGACTAACCTACGAGCAGTACTTC	CATSRVGLTYEQYF
NA	TRBV10-2	NA	TRBJ1-6	TGCGCCAGCAGCGCGGACAGTGAAAATTCACCCCCCCACTTT	CASSADSENSPPHF
NA	TRBV6-1	NA	TRBJ2-1	TGTGCCAGCAACTTTGGCCGAAATGAGCAGTTCTTC	CASNFGRNEQFF
few	TRBV5-1	NA	TRBJ2-1	TGCGCCACCACGACCGGGAGAAGCTCCTACAATGAGCAGTTCTTC	CATTTGRSSYNEQFF
few	TRBV20-1	TRBD1	TRBJ1-2	TGCAGTGCTAGAGGGGACAGGGGGCTTTTAGGCTACACCTTC	CSARGDRGLLGYTF
NA	TRBV7-2	TRBD2	TRBJ2-7	TGTGCCAGCAGCTTAGCAAGCGGGGGTTACTACGAGCAGTACTTC	CASSLASGGYYEQYF
NA	TRBV9	TRBD2	TRBJ2-1	TGTGCCAGCAGCGAGCGGACTAGCGGTACGGCCTACAATGAGCAGTTCTTC	CASSERTSGTAYNEQFF
few	TRBV20-1	NA	TRBJ1-5	TGCAGTGCTAGTAAATCCCATAGCAATCAGCCCCAGCATTTT	CSASKSHSNQPQHF
NA	TRBV12-3/TRBV12-4	NA	TRBJ1-5	TGTGCCAGCAGCATTAGTTATCAGCCCCAGCATTTT	CASSISYQPQHF